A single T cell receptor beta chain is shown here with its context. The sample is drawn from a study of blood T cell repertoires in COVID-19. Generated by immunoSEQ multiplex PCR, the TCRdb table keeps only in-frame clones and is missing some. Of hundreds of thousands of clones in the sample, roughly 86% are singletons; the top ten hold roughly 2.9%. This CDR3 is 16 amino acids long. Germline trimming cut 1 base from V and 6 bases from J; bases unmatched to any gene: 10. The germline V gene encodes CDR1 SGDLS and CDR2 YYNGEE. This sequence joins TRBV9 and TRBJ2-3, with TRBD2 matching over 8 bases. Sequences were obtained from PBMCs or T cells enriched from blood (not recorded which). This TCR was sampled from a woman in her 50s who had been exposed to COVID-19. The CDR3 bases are TGTGCCAGCAGCGTATTGTACGGGGGGGCGAAGGATACGCAGTATTTT. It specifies CASSVLYGGAKDTQYF.